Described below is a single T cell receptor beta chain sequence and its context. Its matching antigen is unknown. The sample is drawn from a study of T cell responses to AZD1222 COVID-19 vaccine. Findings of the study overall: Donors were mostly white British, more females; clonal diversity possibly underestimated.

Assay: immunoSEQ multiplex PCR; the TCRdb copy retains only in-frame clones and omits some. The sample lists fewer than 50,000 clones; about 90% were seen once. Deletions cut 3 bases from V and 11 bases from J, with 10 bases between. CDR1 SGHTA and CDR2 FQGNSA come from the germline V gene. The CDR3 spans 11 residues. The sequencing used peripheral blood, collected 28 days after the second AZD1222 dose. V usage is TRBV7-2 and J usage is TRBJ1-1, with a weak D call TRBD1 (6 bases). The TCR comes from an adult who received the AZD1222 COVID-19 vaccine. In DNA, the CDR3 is TGTGCCAGCAGCTTCAACAGGGATGCTTTCTTT. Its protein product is CASSFNRDAFF.